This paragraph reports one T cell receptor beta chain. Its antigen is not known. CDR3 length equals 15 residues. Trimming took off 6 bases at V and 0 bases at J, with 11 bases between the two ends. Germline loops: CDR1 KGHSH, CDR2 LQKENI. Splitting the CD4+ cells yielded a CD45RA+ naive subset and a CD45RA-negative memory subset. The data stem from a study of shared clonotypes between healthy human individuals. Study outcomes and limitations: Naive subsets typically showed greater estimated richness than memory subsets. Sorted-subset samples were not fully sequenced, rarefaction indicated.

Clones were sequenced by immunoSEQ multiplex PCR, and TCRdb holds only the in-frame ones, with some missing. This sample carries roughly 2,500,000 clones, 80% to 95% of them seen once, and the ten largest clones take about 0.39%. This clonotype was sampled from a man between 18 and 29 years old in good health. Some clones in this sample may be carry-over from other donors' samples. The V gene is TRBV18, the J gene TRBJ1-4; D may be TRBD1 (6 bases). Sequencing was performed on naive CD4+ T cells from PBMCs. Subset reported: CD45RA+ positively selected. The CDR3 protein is CASSLGTPTNEKLFF. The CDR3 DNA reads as TGTGCCAGCTCCCTCGGGACACCAACTAATGAAAAACTGTTTTTT.